The 16 T cell receptor beta chains listed next were all sequenced from one sample in a study of cytomegalovirus exposure and HLA in healthy donors. 60 Vbeta and 13 Jbeta primers were used in PCR. The protocol was immunoSEQ multiplex PCR, while the TCRdb copy is restricted to in-frame clones and leaves out a portion. The sample includes fewer than 200,000 clones, roughly 87% seen only once; the top ten take around 0.46%. The sequenced sample was PBMCs. These receptor sequences come from a woman in her forties or fifties in good health and CMV-seronegative.

J is TRBJ2-3 and V is TRBV4-2; a weak D match, TRBD1 (6 bases). The V end lost 0 bases, the J end lost 2 bases, and 12 bases lay between the germline ends. This CDR3 contains 16 residues. Germline CDR1 reads LGHNA; CDR2 reads YNFKEQ. CDR3 loop: CASSQDRGEITDTQYF. CDR3 DNA sequence: TGTGCCAGCAGCCAAGACAGGGGAGAGATCACAGATACGCAGTATTTT.

This sequence joins TRBV28 and TRBJ2-7; TRBD2 agrees at 11 bases. Germline CDR1 is MDHEN and CDR2 is SYDVKM. This CDR3 spans 15 amino acids. After removal of 5 bases from V and 6 bases from J, the junction contained 9 bases not matched to a gene. The CDR3: CASSPPGLAGFEQYF. The CDR3 DNA reads TGTGCCAGCAGTCCCCCCGGACTAGCGGGCTTCGAGCAGTACTTC.

This clone was counted a few times. The chain employs TRBV28 and TRBJ1-3; D is perhaps TRBD1 (6 bases). This CDR3 is 18 amino acids long. The germline gives CDR1 MDHEN, CDR2 SYDVKM. V lost 1 base and J 0 bases, leaving 16 bases between the germline ends. Written as DNA, the CDR3 is TGTGCCAGCAGTTTATTAACAGGGATTTACGACTCTGGAAACACCATATATTTT. Translated, it gives CASSLLTGIYDSGNTIYF.

The chain combines TRBV18 with TRBJ2-7; TRBD1 matches at 8 bases. The junction had 6 bases not matched to a gene; V was cut back by 4 bases and J by 4 bases. The CDR3 length is 14 residues. The germline CDR1 and CDR2 sequences are KGHSH and LQKENI. The CDR3 nucleotides are TGTGCCAGCTCACGGACAGGGATCGGATACGAGCAGTACTTC. This translates into CASSRTGIGYEQYF.

The chain is built from TRBV5-1 and TRBJ2-7; D gene ambiguous. Trimming cost V 4 bases and J 3 bases, with 20 bases left between them. There are 16 residues in the CDR3. Germline lookup yields CDR1 SGHRS and CDR2 YFSETQ. This CDR3 is CASSLETMSRGYEQYF. Here the CDR3 DNA reads TGCGCCAGCAGCCTAGAAACTATGAGTAGAGGCTACGAGCAGTACTTC.

The chain has TRBV6-6 and TRBJ2-1; a possible D gene is TRBD2 (6 bases). The CDR3 contains 16 residues. CDR1 and CDR2 from the germline V gene are MNHNY and SVGAGI (reference sequence). Trimming stripped 2 bases from V and 0 bases from J, with 11 bases between. The CDR3: CASSYLAMSSYNEQFF. Here the CDR3 DNA reads TGTGCCAGCAGTTACCTAGCGATGAGCTCCTACAATGAGCAGTTCTTC.

The sample holds one count of this clone. The V gene is TRBV11-2, the J gene TRBJ2-5, with a possible D match to TRBD2 (6 bases). This CDR3 spans 14 amino acids. The germline gives CDR1 SGHAT, CDR2 FQNNGV. Trimming took off 5 bases at V and 5 bases at J, with 15 bases between the two ends. The CDR3 spells CASSPVWGRETQYF. DNA of the CDR3: TGTGCCAGCAGCCCTGTGTGGGGGAGGGAGACCCAGTACTTC.

The count of this clone is one. The CDR3 is CASSPRGDTTYEQYF. CDR3 bases: TGTGCCAGCAGCCCCCGGGGGGACACCACCTACGAGCAGTACTTC. The chain links TRBV7-9 to TRBJ2-7; D possibly corresponds to TRBD2 (7 bases). With 5 bases removed from V and 2 bases from J, the gap between germline ends came to 16 bases. Per the germline V gene, CDR1 is SEHNR and CDR2 is FQNEAQ (reference sequence). The CDR3 has 15 residues.

The rearrangement links TRBV4-1 to TRBJ2-7; D is unclear. V was trimmed by 1 base and J by 0 bases, leaving 13 bases between them. Germline V gives CDR1 MGHRA, CDR2 YSYEKL. CDR3 length: 16 amino acids. In DNA, the CDR3 is TGCGCCAGCAGCCAAGGTCGGTTTTCAGGCTCCTACGAGCAGTACTTC. Residues: CASSQGRFSGSYEQYF.

This clone was detected a few times. The chain uses TRBV5-1 and TRBJ2-3; D uncertain. The CDR3 runs to 11 residues. V was clipped by 6 bases and J by 6 bases, with 8 bases between them. CDR1 SGHRS and CDR2 YFSETQ come from the germline V gene. The CDR3 DNA reads TGCGCCAGCACCATGCGGGATACGCAGTATTTT. Protein sequence: CASTMRDTQYF.

The gene calls are TRBV15 and TRBJ1-4; 10 positions agree with TRBD1. Trimming cost V 4 bases and J 7 bases; bases outside gene matches: 6. Germline-derived CDR1 and CDR2 are LNHNV and YYDKDF (reference sequence). The CDR3 totals 15 residues. This chain's CDR3 is CATSIDRGRSEKLFF. CDR3 nucleotides: TGTGCCACCAGCATCGACAGGGGGCGTAGTGAAAAACTGTTTTTT.

The chain links TRBV6-5 to TRBJ1-5, with TRBD1 matching 9 bases. The CDR3 has 15 amino acids. The V gene end was trimmed by 6 bases and the J gene end by 2 bases; junction bases not matched to a gene: 5. The germline CDR1 and CDR2 sequences are MNHEY and SVGAGI. In DNA, the CDR3 is TGTGCCAGCAGCACTACAGGGGGCCGCAATCAGCCCCAGCATTTT. Its protein product is CASSTTGGRNQPQHF.

This clone was detected only a few times. The V and J genes are TRBV7-9 and TRBJ2-5; 8 bases align to TRBD2. J gave up 5 bases and V 6 bases, and 8 bases lay outside the gene matches. Germline CDR1 is SEHNR and CDR2 is FQNEAQ (reference sequence). This CDR3 comprises 14 residues. The CDR3 region has the DNA TGTGCCAGCAGTATACGGGGGGGCGGCGAGACCCAGTACTTC. This translates into CASSIRGGGETQYF.

Only one count was recorded for this clone. The V call is TRBV5-1, the J call TRBJ2-3, with D possibly TRBD1 on 6 matching bases. Germline V gives CDR1 SGHRS, CDR2 YFSETQ. This CDR3 is 14 amino acids long. V was cut by 2 bases and J by 4 bases, with 11 bases left in between. The DNA for the CDR3 is TGCGCCAGCAGCTTCGGACAGCTGGCAGATACGCAGTATTTT. Protein product: CASSFGQLADTQYF.

This rearrangement joins TRBV28 to TRBJ2-7; 13 bases fit TRBD2. V lost 4 bases and J lost 7; bases outside the gene matches: 10. Germline lookup yields CDR1 MDHEN and CDR2 SYDVKM. CDR3 length: 16 residues. This chain's CDR3 is CASSYETSGRTGEQYF. The CDR3 region has the DNA TGTGCCAGCAGTTATGAGACTAGCGGGAGGACGGGGGAGCAGTACTTC. The entire variable domain, with the rest obtained from reference TRBV28 and TRBJ2-7, is as follows: DVKVTQSSRYLVKRTGEKVFLECVQDMDHENMFWYRQDPGLGLRLIYFSYDVKMKEKGDIPEGYSVSREKKERFSLILESASTNQTSMYLCASSYETSGRTGEQYFGPGTRLTVT.

The J gene is TRBJ2-1, the V gene TRBV9; D may be TRBD1 (6 bases). The CDR3 runs 17 residues. Germline V gene lookup returns CDR1 SGDLS and CDR2 YYNGEE. V was clipped by 3 bases and J by 1 base, with 17 bases between them. DNA for the CDR3: TGTGCCAGCAGCGCGCCCCTAGGGGGTGGGTCCTACAATGAGCAGTTCTTC. Its protein is CASSAPLGGGSYNEQFF.